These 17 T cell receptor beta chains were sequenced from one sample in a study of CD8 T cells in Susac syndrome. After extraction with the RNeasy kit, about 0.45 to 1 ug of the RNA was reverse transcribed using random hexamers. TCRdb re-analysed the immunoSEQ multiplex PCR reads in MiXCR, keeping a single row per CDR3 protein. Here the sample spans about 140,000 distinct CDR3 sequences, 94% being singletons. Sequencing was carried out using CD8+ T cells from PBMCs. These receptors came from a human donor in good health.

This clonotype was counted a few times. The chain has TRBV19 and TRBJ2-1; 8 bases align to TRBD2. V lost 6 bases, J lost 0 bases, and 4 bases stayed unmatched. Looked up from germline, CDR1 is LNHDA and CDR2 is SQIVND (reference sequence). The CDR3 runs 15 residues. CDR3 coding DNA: TGTGCCAGTAGGCCCAGCGGGAGCTCCTACAATGAGCAGTTCTTC. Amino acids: CASRPSGSSYNEQFF.

CDR3 sequence reads: CASSTPGQGGETQYF. For the CDR3, the DNA is TGTGCCAGCAGTACCCCGGGACAGGGCGGGGAGACCCAGTACTTC. The J gene is TRBJ2-5, the V gene TRBV27; 9 nucleotides agree with TRBD1. V was pared by 5 bases and J by 5 bases, with 9 bases of the junction left unmatched. This CDR3 comprises 15 residues. Germline V gene lookup returns CDR1 MNHEY and CDR2 SMNVEV (reference sequence).

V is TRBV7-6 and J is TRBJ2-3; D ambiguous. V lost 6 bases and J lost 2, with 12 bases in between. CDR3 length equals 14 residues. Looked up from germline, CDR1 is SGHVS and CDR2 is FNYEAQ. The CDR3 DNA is TGTGCCAGCAGTGCCGGACCCCTCACAGATACGCAGTATTTT. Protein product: CASSAGPLTDTQYF.

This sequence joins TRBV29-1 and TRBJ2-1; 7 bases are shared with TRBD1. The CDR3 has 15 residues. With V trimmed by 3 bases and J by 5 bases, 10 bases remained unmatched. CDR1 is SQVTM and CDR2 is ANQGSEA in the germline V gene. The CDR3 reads CSVDGAGTADNEQFF. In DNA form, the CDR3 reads TGCAGCGTTGACGGCGCCGGGACAGCAGACAATGAGCAGTTCTTC.

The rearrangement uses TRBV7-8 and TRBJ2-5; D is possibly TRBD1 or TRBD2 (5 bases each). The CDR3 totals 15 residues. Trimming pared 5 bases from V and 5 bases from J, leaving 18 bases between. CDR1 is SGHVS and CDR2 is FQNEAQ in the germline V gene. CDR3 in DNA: TGTGCCAGCAGCCCTACCGAGGGACGAGTGGAGACCCAGTACTTC. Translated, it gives CASSPTEGRVETQYF.

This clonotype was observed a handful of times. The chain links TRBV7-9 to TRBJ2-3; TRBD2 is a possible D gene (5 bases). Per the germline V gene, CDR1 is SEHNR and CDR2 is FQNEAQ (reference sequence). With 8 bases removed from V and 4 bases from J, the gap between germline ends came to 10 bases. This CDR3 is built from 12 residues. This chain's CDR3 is CASSLGADTQYF. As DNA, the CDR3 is TGTGCCAGCTCCTTGGGAGCAGATACGCAGTATTTT.

The CDR3 protein is CASSPAGGAYEQYF. CDR3 sequence (DNA): TGTGCCAGCAGTCCCGCCGGGGGGGCCTACGAGCAGTACTTC. The chain combines TRBV6-5 with TRBJ2-7, with 8 bases fitting TRBD2. The junction had 5 bases not matched to a gene; V was cut back by 5 bases and J by 2 bases. This CDR3 region has 14 residues. Germline V CDR1 and CDR2: MNHEY, SVGAGI.

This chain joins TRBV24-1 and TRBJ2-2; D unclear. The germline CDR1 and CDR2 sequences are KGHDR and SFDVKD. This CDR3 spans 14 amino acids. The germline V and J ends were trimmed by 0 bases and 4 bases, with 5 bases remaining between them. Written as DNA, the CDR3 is TGTGCCACCAGTGATTTGAGTCCCACCGGGGAGCTGTTTTTT. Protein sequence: CATSDLSPTGELFF.

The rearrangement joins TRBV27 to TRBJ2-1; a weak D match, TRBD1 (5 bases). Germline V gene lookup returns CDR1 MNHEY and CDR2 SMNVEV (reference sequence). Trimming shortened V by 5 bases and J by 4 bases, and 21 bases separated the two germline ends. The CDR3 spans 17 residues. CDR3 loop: CASSPLGAGPLYNEQFF. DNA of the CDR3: TGTGCCAGCAGTCCGCTAGGGGCAGGCCCTCTATACAATGAGCAGTTCTTC.

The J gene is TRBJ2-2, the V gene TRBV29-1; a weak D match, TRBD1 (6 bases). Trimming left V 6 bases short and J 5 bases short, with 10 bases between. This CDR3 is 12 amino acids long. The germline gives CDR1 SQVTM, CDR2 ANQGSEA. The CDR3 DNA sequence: TGCAGCGTATACAGGGAAACCGGGGAGCTGTTTTTT. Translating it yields CSVYRETGELFF.

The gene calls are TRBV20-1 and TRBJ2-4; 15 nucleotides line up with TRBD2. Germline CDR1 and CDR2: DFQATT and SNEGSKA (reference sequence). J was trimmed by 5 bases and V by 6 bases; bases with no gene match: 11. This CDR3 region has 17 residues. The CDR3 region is CSATGLAGGNEENIQYF. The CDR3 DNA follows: TGCAGTGCAACGGGACTAGCGGGAGGTAATGAGGAAAACATTCAGTACTTC.

In nucleotides, the CDR3 is TGTGCCAGCAGTTTGCAGGGGCCCACTGAAGCTTTCTTT. Translating it yields CASSLQGPTEAFF. This sequence joins TRBV27 and TRBJ1-1; a weak D match, TRBD1 (6 bases). Germline V CDR1 and CDR2: MNHEY, SMNVEV (reference sequence). The CDR3 contains 13 residues. Trimming pared 3 bases from V and 4 bases from J, leaving 9 bases between.

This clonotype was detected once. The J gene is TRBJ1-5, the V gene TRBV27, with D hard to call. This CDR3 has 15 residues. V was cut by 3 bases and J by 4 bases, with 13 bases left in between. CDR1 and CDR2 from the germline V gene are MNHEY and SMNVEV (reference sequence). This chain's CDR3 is CASSFLAGQNQPQHF. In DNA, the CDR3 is TGTGCCAGCAGTTTCCTTGCCGGGCAGAATCAGCCCCAGCATTTT.

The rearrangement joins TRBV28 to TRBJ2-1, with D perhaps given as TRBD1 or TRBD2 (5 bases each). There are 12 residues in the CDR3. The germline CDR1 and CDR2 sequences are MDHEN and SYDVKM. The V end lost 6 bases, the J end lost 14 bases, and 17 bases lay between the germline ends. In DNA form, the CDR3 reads TGTGCCAGCAGGGGGGATACCTTGGTGGAGTTCTTC. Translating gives CASRGDTLVEFF.

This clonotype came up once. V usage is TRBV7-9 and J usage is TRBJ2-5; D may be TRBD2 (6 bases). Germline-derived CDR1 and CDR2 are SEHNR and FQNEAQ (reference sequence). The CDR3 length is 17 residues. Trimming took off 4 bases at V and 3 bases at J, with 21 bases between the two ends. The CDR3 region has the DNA TGTGCCAGCAGCTACCTAGAAAGGGCGGGACTCGAAGAGACCCAGTACTTC. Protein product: CASSYLERAGLEETQYF.

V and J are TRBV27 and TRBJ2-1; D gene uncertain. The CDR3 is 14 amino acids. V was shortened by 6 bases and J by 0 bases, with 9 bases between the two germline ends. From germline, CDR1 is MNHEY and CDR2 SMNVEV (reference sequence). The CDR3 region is CASSPEFSYNEQFF. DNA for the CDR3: TGTGCCAGCAGCCCGGAGTTCTCCTACAATGAGCAGTTCTTC.

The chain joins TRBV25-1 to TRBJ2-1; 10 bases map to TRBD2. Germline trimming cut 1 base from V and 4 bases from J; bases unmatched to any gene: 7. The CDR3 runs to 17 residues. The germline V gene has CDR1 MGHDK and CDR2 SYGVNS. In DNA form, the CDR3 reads TGTGCCAGCAGTGAATGGCCTAGCGGGAGCCCATACAATGAGCAGTTCTTC. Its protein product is CASSEWPSGSPYNEQFF.